This is a list of T cell receptor beta chains from one sample in a study of Ad26.COV2.S vaccination and SARS-CoV-2 variants. Some clones are missing from TCRdb's copy, which holds only in-frame ones; the method was immunoSEQ multiplex PCR. The table has about 460,000 clones, about 89% seen once. The sample consisted of peripheral blood, taken in a trial of Ad26.COV2.S vaccine versus placebo. The receptors were gathered from a person aged 18-60 years who received the Ad26.COV2.S COVID-19 vaccine or a placebo. CDR3s include the opening cysteine and the closing phenylalanine or tryptophan. A D gene is named only where the DNA matches it firmly. Not every row has a clone size; where given, it reads once, few, many or a size class.

CDR3nt: TGTGCCAGCAGTACTAGCAGCGTCAATCAGCCCCAGCATTTT
CDR3aa: CASSTSSVNQPQHF
j_gene: TRBJ1-5
len: 14
d_gene: -
v_gene: TRBV6-5
abundance: few

CDR3nt: TGCGCCAGCAGCTTGACCGGACAGGGTTCCACTGAAGCTTTCTTT
CDR3aa: CASSLTGQGSTEAFF
j_gene: TRBJ1-1
len: 15
d_gene: TRBD1
v_gene: TRBV5-1
abundance: once

CDR3nt: TGTGCCAGCGAACCAAATGGGGGGCCTAGGAACACTGAAGCTTTCTTT
CDR3aa: CASEPNGGPRNTEAFF
j_gene: TRBJ1-1
len: 16
d_gene: -
v_gene: TRBV7-3
abundance: -

CDR3nt: TGCGCCAGCAGCCAAGACCCATTAGCGCGGGGGCCCCTCTCCACGCAGTATTTT
CDR3aa: CASSQDPLARGPLSTQYF
j_gene: TRBJ2-3
len: 18
d_gene: -
v_gene: TRBV4-3
abundance: -

CDR3nt: TGTGCCAGTAGTGCGGGGGTCAACTATGGCTACACCTTC
CDR3aa: CASSAGVNYGYTF
j_gene: TRBJ1-2
len: 13
d_gene: -
v_gene: TRBV19
abundance: -

CDR3nt: TGTGCCAGCAGCCCTGGGGGGGGACGGGGGAGCTCCTACGAGCAGTACTTC
CDR3aa: CASSPGGGRGSSYEQYF
j_gene: TRBJ2-7
len: 17
d_gene: TRBD2
v_gene: TRBV7-2
abundance: -

CDR3nt: TGTGCCAGCAGTGTTACCGGGACAGGGGAAGCTTTCTTT
CDR3aa: CASSVTGTGEAFF
j_gene: TRBJ1-1
len: 13
d_gene: TRBD1
v_gene: TRBV2
abundance: -

CDR3nt: TGTGCCAGCAGCCAAACGACAGGGAACCCTTATGGCTACACCTTC
CDR3aa: CASSQTTGNPYGYTF
j_gene: TRBJ1-2
len: 15
d_gene: TRBD1
v_gene: TRBV4-2
abundance: once

CDR3nt: TGTGCCAGTAACCTTTTTGGACAGTACACTGAAGCTTTCTTT
CDR3aa: CASNLFGQYTEAFF
j_gene: TRBJ1-1
len: 14
d_gene: -
v_gene: TRBV19
abundance: -

CDR3nt: TGTGCCAGCAGCCAGGGACTAGCGGGGGAACCCACAGATACGCAGTATTTT
CDR3aa: CASSQGLAGEPTDTQYF
j_gene: TRBJ2-3
len: 17
d_gene: TRBD2
v_gene: TRBV7-3
abundance: -

CDR3nt: TGTGCCAGCAGCCAAGAAACGGCCAACACCGGGGAGCTGTTTTTT
CDR3aa: CASSQETANTGELFF
j_gene: TRBJ2-2
len: 15
d_gene: -
v_gene: TRBV3-1/TRBV3-2
abundance: -

CDR3nt: TGCAGCGTTGAAACGTCCGGGACAGGGGGCTATGAGCAGTTCTTC
CDR3aa: CSVETSGTGGYEQFF
j_gene: TRBJ2-1
len: 15
d_gene: TRBD1
v_gene: TRBV29-1
abundance: -

CDR3nt: TGTGCCAGCAGCTCAGGGGCCGGAGGTGGTGAGCAGTTCTTC
CDR3aa: CASSSGAGGGEQFF
j_gene: TRBJ2-1
len: 14
d_gene: -
v_gene: TRBV7-6
abundance: once

CDR3nt: TGTGCCACCTGGACCACAGGGGTCGACGAGCAGTACTTC
CDR3aa: CATWTTGVDEQYF
j_gene: TRBJ2-7
len: 13
d_gene: TRBD1
v_gene: TRBV27
abundance: -

CDR3nt: TGTGCCAGCAGCCCCGGGACGCCGCCGAGCGGGGAGCTGTTTTTT
CDR3aa: CASSPGTPPSGELFF
j_gene: TRBJ2-2
len: 15
d_gene: -
v_gene: TRBV6-9
abundance: -

CDR3nt: TGTGCCAGCAGTAGCCCAGGGGGGCGGGCGGAGACCCAGTACTTC
CDR3aa: CASSSPGGRAETQYF
j_gene: TRBJ2-5
len: 15
d_gene: -
v_gene: TRBV6-2/TRBV6-3
abundance: once

CDR3nt: TGTGCCAGTAGTATTACAGGAAACTACGAGCAGTACTTC
CDR3aa: CASSITGNYEQYF
j_gene: TRBJ2-7
len: 13
d_gene: -
v_gene: TRBV19
abundance: -

CDR3nt: TGTGCCACCAGCAGAGTAGGCGGCAGGGCTGGAAACACCATATATTTT
CDR3aa: CATSRVGGRAGNTIYF
j_gene: TRBJ1-3
len: 16
d_gene: -
v_gene: TRBV15
abundance: -

CDR3nt: TGTGCCAGTAGTAAGGACAGCTCCGGGGGGTATGGCTACACCTTC
CDR3aa: CASSKDSSGGYGYTF
j_gene: TRBJ1-2
len: 15
d_gene: -
v_gene: TRBV19
abundance: -

CDR3nt: TGTGCCAGCAGCGTAGCGGGAGTAAGGACAGATACGCAGTATTTT
CDR3aa: CASSVAGVRTDTQYF
j_gene: TRBJ2-3
len: 15
d_gene: -
v_gene: TRBV9
abundance: -

CDR3nt: TGTGCCAGCAGCCAAGAGTACGGCTACACCTTC
CDR3aa: CASSQEYGYTF
j_gene: TRBJ1-2
len: 11
d_gene: -
v_gene: TRBV4-2
abundance: -

CDR3nt: TGCGCCAGCAGCTTGGACGGGACAGGTCCTTCTAACTATGGCTACACCTTC
CDR3aa: CASSLDGTGPSNYGYTF
j_gene: TRBJ1-2
len: 17
d_gene: TRBD1
v_gene: TRBV5-1
abundance: -

CDR3nt: TGCGCCAGCAGCCGAATTCCGACTAGCGGGGGGGCCCGTGTCACCGGGGAGCTGTTTTTT
CDR3aa: CASSRIPTSGGARVTGELFF
j_gene: TRBJ2-2
len: 20
d_gene: TRBD2
v_gene: TRBV4-1
abundance: -

CDR3nt: TGTGCCAGCAGCTTTGGTAGGTTAGGCTCCTACGAGCAGTACTTC
CDR3aa: CASSFGRLGSYEQYF
j_gene: TRBJ2-7
len: 15
d_gene: -
v_gene: TRBV7-2
abundance: -

CDR3nt: TGTGCCAGCAGCTTTCCAGGACTAGCGGGACGCCCCCCGGGCGAGCAGTACTTC
CDR3aa: CASSFPGLAGRPPGEQYF
j_gene: TRBJ2-7
len: 18
d_gene: TRBD2
v_gene: TRBV5-4
abundance: -

CDR3nt: TGTGCCACCACCTCTCGCTCTGGGGCCAACGTCCTGACTTTC
CDR3aa: CATTSRSGANVLTF
j_gene: TRBJ2-6
len: 14
d_gene: -
v_gene: TRBV24-1
abundance: -

CDR3nt: TGTGCCAGCAGTGCTACAGGGTTCCGAGGCAATCAGCCCCAGCATTTT
CDR3aa: CASSATGFRGNQPQHF
j_gene: TRBJ1-5
len: 16
d_gene: -
v_gene: TRBV28
abundance: -

CDR3nt: TGTGCCAGCAGTAAGGGACTAGCGGGAGAATTTACAAATAACAATGAGCAGTTCTTC
CDR3aa: CASSKGLAGEFTNNNEQFF
j_gene: TRBJ2-1
len: 19
d_gene: TRBD2
v_gene: TRBV7-3
abundance: -

CDR3nt: TGTGCCAGCTCACCCCAGGGTACCTACGAGCAGTACTTC
CDR3aa: CASSPQGTYEQYF
j_gene: TRBJ2-7
len: 13
d_gene: -
v_gene: TRBV18
abundance: -

CDR3nt: TGTGCCAGCTTTACTAGCGGGGGGAGGGCAGATACGCAGTATTTT
CDR3aa: CASFTSGGRADTQYF
j_gene: TRBJ2-3
len: 15
d_gene: TRBD2
v_gene: TRBV2
abundance: -

CDR3nt: TGTGCCAGCGCCTCGTTGACAGCTAGCACAGATACGCAGTATTTT
CDR3aa: CASASLTASTDTQYF
j_gene: TRBJ2-3
len: 15
d_gene: -
v_gene: TRBV6-5
abundance: -

CDR3nt: TGTGCCAGCAGTTTATCTTGGGGAATGGCTGAAGCTTTCTTT
CDR3aa: CASSLSWGMAEAFF
j_gene: TRBJ1-1
len: 14
d_gene: -
v_gene: TRBV28
abundance: -

CDR3nt: TGTGCCAGCAGCTTGGCTATCACCGGGAGTGAGACCCAGTACTTC
CDR3aa: CASSLAITGSETQYF
j_gene: TRBJ2-5
len: 15
d_gene: -
v_gene: TRBV5-4
abundance: -

CDR3nt: TGTGCCAGTAGTATAGGACAGGAATATTCGACCCAGTACTTC
CDR3aa: CASSIGQEYSTQYF
j_gene: TRBJ2-5
len: 14
d_gene: -
v_gene: TRBV19
abundance: -

CDR3nt: TGTGCCAGCAGCCCAAGATGGGACACTTATAATTCACCCCTCCACTTT
CDR3aa: CASSPRWDTYNSPLHF
j_gene: TRBJ1-6
len: 16
d_gene: -
v_gene: TRBV4-2
abundance: -

CDR3nt: TGTGCCAGCAGCAAAGGGGCAGGGGGCCTGAGAGGCACTGAAGCTTTCTTT
CDR3aa: CASSKGAGGLRGTEAFF
j_gene: TRBJ1-1
len: 17
d_gene: TRBD1
v_gene: TRBV9
abundance: -

CDR3nt: TGTGCCAGCAGCACCCTGACTAGCCAATACAATGAGCAGTTCTTC
CDR3aa: CASSTLTSQYNEQFF
j_gene: TRBJ2-1
len: 15
d_gene: TRBD2
v_gene: TRBV9
abundance: -

CDR3nt: TGCAGCGTGATCGGAGCAGGGAAAAACATTCAGTACTTC
CDR3aa: CSVIGAGKNIQYF
j_gene: TRBJ2-4
len: 13
d_gene: -
v_gene: TRBV29-1
abundance: -

CDR3nt: TGTGCCAGCAGCTTTAGGGGGGGCGCGGGTGAAAAACTGTTTTTT
CDR3aa: CASSFRGGAGEKLFF
j_gene: TRBJ1-4
len: 15
d_gene: -
v_gene: TRBV11-2
abundance: -

CDR3nt: TGTGCCAGCAGTTACTCGGAGGTCTCGGTTCGCTACACCTTC
CDR3aa: CASSYSEVSVRYTF
j_gene: TRBJ1-2
len: 14
d_gene: -
v_gene: TRBV6-5
abundance: -

CDR3nt: TGTGCCAGTAGTTCGCTTTATAGCAATCAGCCCCAGCATTTT
CDR3aa: CASSSLYSNQPQHF
j_gene: TRBJ1-5
len: 14
d_gene: -
v_gene: TRBV19
abundance: -

CDR3nt: TGTGCCAGCAGCCCAGGGACAGGGATTTACGAGCAGTACTTC
CDR3aa: CASSPGTGIYEQYF
j_gene: TRBJ2-7
len: 14
d_gene: TRBD1
v_gene: TRBV6-5
abundance: -